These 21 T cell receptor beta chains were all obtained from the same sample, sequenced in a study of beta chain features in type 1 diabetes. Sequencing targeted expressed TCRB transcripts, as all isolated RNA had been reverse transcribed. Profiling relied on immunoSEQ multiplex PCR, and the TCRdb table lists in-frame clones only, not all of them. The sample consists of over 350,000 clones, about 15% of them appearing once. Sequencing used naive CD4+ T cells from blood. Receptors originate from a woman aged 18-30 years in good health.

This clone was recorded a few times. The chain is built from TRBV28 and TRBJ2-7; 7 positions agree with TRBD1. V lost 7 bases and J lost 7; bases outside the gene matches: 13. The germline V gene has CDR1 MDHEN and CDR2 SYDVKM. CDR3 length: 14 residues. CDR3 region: CASNAPGTRGEQYF. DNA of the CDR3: TGTGCCAGCAATGCTCCAGGGACCAGGGGGGAGCAGTACTTC.

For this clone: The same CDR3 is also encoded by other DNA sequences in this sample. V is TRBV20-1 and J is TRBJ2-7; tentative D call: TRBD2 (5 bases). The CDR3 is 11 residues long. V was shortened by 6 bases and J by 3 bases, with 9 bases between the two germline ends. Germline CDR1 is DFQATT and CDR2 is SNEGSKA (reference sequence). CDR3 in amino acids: CSATGDYEQYF. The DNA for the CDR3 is TGCAGTGCCACCGGGGACTACGAGCAGTACTTC.

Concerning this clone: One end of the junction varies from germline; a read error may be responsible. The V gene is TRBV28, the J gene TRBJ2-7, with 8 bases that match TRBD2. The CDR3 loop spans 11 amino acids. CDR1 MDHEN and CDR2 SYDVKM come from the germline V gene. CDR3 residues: CASSLEGLGHF. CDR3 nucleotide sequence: TGTGCCAGCAGTTTAGAGGGACTAGGGCACTTC.

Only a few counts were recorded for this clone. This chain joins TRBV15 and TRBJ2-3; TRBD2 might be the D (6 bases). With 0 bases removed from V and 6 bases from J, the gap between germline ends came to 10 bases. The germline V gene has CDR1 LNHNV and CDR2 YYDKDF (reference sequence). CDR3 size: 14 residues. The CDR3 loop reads CATSRDSGRDTQYF. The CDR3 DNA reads TGTGCCACCAGCAGAGATTCGGGGAGGGATACGCAGTATTTT.

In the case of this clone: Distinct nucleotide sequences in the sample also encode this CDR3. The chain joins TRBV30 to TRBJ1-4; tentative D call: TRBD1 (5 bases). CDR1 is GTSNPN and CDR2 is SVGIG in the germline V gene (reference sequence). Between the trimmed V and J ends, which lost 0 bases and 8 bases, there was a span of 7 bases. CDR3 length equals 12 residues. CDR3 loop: CAWSVQGEKLFF. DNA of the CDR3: TGTGCCTGGAGTGTGCAGGGAGAAAAACTGTTTTTT.

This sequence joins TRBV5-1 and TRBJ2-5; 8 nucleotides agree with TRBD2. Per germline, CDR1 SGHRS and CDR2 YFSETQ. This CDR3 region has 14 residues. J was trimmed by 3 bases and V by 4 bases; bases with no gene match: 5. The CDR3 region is CASSASGSEETQYF. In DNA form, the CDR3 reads TGCGCCAGCAGCGCGAGCGGGAGTGAAGAGACCCAGTACTTC. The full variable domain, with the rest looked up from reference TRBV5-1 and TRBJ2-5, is KAGVTQTPRYLIKTRGQQVTLSCSPISGHRSVSWYQQTPGQGLQFLFEYFSETQRNKGNFPGRFSGRQFSNSRSEMNVSTLELGDSALYLCASSASGSEETQYFGPGTRLLVL.

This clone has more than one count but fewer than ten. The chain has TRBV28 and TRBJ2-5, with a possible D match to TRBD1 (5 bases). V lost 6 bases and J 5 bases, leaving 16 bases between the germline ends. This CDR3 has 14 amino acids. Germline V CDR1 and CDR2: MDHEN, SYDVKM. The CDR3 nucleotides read TGTGCCAGCAGCTCAGGGTGGGTCAAGGAGACCCAGTACTTC. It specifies CASSSGWVKETQYF.

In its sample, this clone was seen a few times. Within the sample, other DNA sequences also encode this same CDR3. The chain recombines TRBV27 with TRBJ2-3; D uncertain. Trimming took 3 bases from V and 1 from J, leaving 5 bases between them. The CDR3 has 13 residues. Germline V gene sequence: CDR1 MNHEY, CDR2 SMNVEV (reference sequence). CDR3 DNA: TGTGCCAGCAGTTTCTCCGGCACAGATACGCAGTATTTT. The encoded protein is CASSFSGTDTQYF.

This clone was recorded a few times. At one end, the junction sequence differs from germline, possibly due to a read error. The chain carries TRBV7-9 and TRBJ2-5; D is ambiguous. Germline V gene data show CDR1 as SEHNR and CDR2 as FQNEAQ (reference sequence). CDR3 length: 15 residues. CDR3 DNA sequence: TGCGCCAGCAGCCAAGAGGTTTTTCGACAAGAGACCCAGTACTTC. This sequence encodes CASSQEVFRQETQYF.

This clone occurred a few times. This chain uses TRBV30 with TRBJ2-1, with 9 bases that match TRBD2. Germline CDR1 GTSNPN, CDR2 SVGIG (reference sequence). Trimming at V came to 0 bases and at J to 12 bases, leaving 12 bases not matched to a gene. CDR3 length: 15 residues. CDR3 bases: TGTGCCTGGAGTGTTCTGCGACTAGCGGAGCCTGGGCAGTTCTTC. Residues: CAWSVLRLAEPGQFF.

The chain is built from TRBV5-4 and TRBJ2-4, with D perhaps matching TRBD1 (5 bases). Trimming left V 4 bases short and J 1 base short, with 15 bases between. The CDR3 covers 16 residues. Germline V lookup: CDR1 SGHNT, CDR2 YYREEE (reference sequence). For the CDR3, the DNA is TGTGCCAGCAGCGGGGATGGTGGGGCTGCCAAAAACATTCAGTACTTC. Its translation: CASSGDGGAAKNIQYF.

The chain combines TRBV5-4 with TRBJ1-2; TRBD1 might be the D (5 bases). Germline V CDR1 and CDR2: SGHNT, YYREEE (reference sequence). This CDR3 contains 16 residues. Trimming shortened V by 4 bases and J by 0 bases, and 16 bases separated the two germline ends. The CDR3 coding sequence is TGTGCCAGCAGCCCAACCACGGGGGACCCTAACTATGGCTACACCTTC. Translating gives CASSPTTGDPNYGYTF.

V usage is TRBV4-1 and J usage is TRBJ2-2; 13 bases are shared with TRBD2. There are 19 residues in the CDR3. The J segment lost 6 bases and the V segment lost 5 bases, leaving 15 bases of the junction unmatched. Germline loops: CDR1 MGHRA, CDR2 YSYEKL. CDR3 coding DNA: TGCGCCAGCAGCTGGCGGACTAGCGGGAGAGCCGTGGTCCCCGGGGAGCTGTTTTTT. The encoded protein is CASSWRTSGRAVVPGELFF.

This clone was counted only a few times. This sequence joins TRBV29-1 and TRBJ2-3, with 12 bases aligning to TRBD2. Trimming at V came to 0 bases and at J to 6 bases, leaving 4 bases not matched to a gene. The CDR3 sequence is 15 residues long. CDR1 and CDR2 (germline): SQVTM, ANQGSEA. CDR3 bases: TGCAGCGTTGAAGATGCTAGCGGGAGGGCCGATACGCAGTATTTT. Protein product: CSVEDASGRADTQYF.

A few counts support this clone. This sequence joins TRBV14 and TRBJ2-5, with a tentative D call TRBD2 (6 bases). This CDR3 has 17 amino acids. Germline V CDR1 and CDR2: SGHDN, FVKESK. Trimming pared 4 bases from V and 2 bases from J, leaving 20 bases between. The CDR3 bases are TGTGCCAGCAGCCGAATCTACCCAGATGGGGGGCAAGAGACCCAGTACTTC. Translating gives CASSRIYPDGGQETQYF.

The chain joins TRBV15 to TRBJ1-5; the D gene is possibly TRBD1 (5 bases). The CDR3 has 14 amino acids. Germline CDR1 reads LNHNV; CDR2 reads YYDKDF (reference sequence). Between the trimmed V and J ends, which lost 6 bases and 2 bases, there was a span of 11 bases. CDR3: CATRPDSGNQPQHF. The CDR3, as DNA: TGTGCCACCAGGCCTGACAGTGGCAATCAGCCCCAGCATTTT.

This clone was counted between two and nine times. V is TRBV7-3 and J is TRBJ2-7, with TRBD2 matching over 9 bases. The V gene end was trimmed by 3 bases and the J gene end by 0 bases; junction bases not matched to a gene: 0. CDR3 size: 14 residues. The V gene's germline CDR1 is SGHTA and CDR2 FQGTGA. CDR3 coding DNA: TGTGCCAGCAGCTTTAGCGGGAGCTCCTACGAGCAGTACTTC. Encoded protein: CASSFSGSSYEQYF.

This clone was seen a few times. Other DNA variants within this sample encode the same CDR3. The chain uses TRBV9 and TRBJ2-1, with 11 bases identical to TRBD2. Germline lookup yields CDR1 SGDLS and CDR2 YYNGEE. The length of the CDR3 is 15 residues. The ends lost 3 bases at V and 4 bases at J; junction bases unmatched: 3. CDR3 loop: CASSGGLAAYNEQFF. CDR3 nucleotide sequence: TGTGCCAGCAGCGGGGGACTAGCGGCTTACAATGAGCAGTTCTTC.

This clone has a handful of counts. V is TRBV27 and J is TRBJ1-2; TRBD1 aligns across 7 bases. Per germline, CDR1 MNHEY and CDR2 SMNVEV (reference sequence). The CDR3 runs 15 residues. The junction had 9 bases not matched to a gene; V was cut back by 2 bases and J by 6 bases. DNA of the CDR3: TGTGCCAGCAGTTTAATTGGCAGGGGGAAAGATGGCTACACCTTC. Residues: CASSLIGRGKDGYTF.

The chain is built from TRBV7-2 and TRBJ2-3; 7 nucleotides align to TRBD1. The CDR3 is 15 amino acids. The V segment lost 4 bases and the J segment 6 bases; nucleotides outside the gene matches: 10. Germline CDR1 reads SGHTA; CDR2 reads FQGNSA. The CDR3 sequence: CASSSDRERPDTQYF. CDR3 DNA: TGTGCCAGCAGCTCAGACAGGGAGCGTCCCGATACGCAGTATTTT.

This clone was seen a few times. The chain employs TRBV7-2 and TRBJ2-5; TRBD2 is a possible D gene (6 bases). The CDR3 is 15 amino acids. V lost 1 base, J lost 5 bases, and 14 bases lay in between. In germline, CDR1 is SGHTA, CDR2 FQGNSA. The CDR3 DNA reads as TGTGCCAGCAGCTTAGTCAGGGCTAGCGAGGAGACCCAGTACTTC. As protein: CASSLVRASEETQYF.